This T cell receptor beta chain stems from a study of cytomegalovirus exposure and HLA in healthy donors. 60 Vbeta and 13 Jbeta primers were used in PCR. Generated by immunoSEQ multiplex PCR, the TCRdb table keeps only in-frame clones and is missing some. The sample yields 80,000 to 130,000 clones, 70% to 80% seen once. General observations from the study: The productive fraction for most TCR beta V segments was about 90% or about 30% in an earlier analysis. CMV serostatus was the sole immune exposure information available.

This clone turned up a few times. Its antigen is not known. The origin of this receptor is a female donor in good health and CMV-seropositive. Sequencing was done on a sample of PBMCs.

In DNA form, the CDR3 reads TGTGCCAGCAGCTTAGATCTAGGATCCTATGGCTACACCTTC. This encodes CASSLDLGSYGYTF. The chain has TRBV11-2 and TRBJ1-2; no clear D. Germline lookup yields CDR1 SGHAT and CDR2 FQNNGV. There are 14 residues in the CDR3. V was clipped by 0 bases and J by 4 bases, with 9 bases between them.